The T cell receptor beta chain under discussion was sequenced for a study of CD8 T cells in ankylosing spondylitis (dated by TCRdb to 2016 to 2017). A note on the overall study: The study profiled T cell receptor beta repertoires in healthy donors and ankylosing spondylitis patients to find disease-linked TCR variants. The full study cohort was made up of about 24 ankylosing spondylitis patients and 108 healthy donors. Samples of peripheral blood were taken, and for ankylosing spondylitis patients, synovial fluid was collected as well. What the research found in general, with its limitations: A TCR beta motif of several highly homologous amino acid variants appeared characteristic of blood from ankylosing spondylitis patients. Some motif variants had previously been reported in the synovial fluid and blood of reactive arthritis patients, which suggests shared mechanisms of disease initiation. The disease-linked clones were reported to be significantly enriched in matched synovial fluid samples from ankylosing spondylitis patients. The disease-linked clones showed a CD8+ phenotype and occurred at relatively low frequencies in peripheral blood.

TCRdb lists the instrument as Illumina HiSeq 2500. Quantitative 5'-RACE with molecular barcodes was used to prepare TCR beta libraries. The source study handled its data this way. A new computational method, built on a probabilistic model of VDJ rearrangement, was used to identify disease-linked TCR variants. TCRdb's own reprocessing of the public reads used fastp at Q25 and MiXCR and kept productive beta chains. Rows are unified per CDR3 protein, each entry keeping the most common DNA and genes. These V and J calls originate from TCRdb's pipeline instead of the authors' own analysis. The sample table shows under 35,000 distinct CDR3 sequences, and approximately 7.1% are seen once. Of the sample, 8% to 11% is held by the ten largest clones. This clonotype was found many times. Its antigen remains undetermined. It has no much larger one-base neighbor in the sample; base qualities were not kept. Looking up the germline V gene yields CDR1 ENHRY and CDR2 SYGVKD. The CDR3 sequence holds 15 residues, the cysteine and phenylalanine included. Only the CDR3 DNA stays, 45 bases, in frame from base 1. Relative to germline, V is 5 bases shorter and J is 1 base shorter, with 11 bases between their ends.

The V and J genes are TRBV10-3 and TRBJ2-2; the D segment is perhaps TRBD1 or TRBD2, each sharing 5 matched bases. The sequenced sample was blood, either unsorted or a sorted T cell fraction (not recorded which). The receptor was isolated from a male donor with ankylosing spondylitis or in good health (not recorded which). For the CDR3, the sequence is CAISHRDQNTGELFF. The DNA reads TGTGCCATCAGTCACCGGGACCAGAACACCGGGGAGCTGTTTTTT.